This TCR beta chain came from a study of Graves' ophthalmopathy and Graves' hyperthyroidism. Study results and limitations: A 13-signature model separated ophthalmopathy from stable hyperthyroidism, roughly 86% sensitivity, 80% to 83% specificity.

V gave up 4 bases and J gave up 1 base; unmatched junction bases: 5. This CDR3 region has 17 residues. Germline loops: CDR1 KGHDR, CDR2 SFDVKD. In this sample, this clonotype turned up many times. Antigen unknown. As the template, RNA transcripts were used to amplify TCR beta CDR3 regions. HTBI-primed first-round RT-PCR preceded second-round multiplex PCR. TCRdb re-called the multiplex PCR reads with MiXCR, one entry per CDR3 protein. The sample has 360,000 or so distinct CDR3 sequences, approximately 20% seen once; the top ten hold 1.6%. The sequence came from a young woman with Graves' ophthalmopathy. The chain couples TRBV24-1 to TRBJ2-4; 11 bases are shared with TRBD1. The specimen sequenced was peripheral blood. Here the CDR3 reads CATSEWDRGTAKNIQYF. The CDR3 DNA sequence: TGTGCCACCAGTGAGTGGGACAGGGGGACGGCCAAAAACATTCAGTACTTC.